The 15 T cell receptor beta chains below come from one sample, sequenced in a study of regulatory T cells in long-lasting Graves disease. Time point of the sample: persistent/refractory GD, antithyroid drugs over 5 years with positive TRAb. The TCR library was prepared using RNA isolated from PBMCs. Researchers made TCR beta libraries by using iRepertoire HTBI primers and running Arm-PCR on CDR3 regions. In TCRdb, the multiplex PCR reads were re-called with MiXCR into one record per CDR3 protein. The data contain about 400,000 distinct CDR3 sequences, less than 25% of them seen just once; the ten biggest clones take up less than 25%. This material consisted of peripheral blood mononuclear cells (PBMCs), taken when the disease was refractory, from a patient treated with antithyroid drugs. The source is a female donor with Graves disease.

On this clonotype: A much larger clonotype is one base distant, so this may be a read error. The CDR3 bases are TGTGCCGGCAGCTATGGGGGGGCTGAGTCACCCCTCCACTTT. It translates to CAGSYGGAESPLHF. The rearrangement links TRBV7-2 to TRBJ1-6; TRBD1 might be the D (6 bases). Germline CDR1 is SGHTA and CDR2 is FQGNSA. CDR3 length: 14 amino acids.

About this clonotype: One end of the junction varies from germline; a read error may be responsible. The V call is TRBV7-8, the J call TRBJ2-2; TRBD2 agrees at 7 bases. CDR3 length: 17 amino acids. Germline lookup yields CDR1 SGHVS and CDR2 FQNEAQ. The CDR3 region is CASSPATGLGDTGELFF. Written as DNA, the CDR3 is TGCGCCAGCAGCCCGGCAACTGGACTAGGGGACACCGGGGAGCTGTTTTTT.

The V call is TRBV10-3, the J call TRBJ2-5; 14 bases match TRBD2. V was clipped by 5 bases and J by 3 bases; unmatched bases: 20. The CDR3 totals 21 residues. CDR1 ENHRY and CDR2 SYGVKD come from the germline V gene. Written as DNA, the CDR3 is TGTGCCATCAGTAACCCAAGGACTAGCGGGAGGCCGGGGGGTCTGGAAGAGACCCAGTACTTC. Encoded protein: CAISNPRTSGRPGGLEETQYF.

This clonotype was seen ten or more times. The chain carries TRBV6-1 and TRBJ2-7; 7 nucleotides agree with TRBD1. The trim removed 6 bases at V and 3 bases at J, leaving 5 bases unmatched. The CDR3 spans 13 residues. Germline assignment: CDR1 MNHNS and CDR2 SASEGT. DNA of the CDR3: TGTGCCAGCAGCCACGACAGGGACTACGAGCAGTACTTC. Translating gives CASSHDRDYEQYF.

J is TRBJ1-2 and V is TRBV10-3; unclear D gene. The CDR3 is made up of 15 amino acids. V dropped 7 bases and J dropped 2 bases, with 17 bases sitting between them. In germline, CDR1 is ENHRY, CDR2 SYGVKD. CDR3 loop: CAITSSVGQNYGYTF. The CDR3 nucleotides are TGTGCCATCACCTCGAGCGTTGGCCAGAACTATGGCTACACCTTC.

The chain carries TRBV28 and TRBJ2-3; D unclear. The CDR3 runs 11 residues. Germline V gene sequence: CDR1 MDHEN, CDR2 SYDVKM. V lost 6 bases and J lost 6, with 7 bases in between. The chain's CDR3 is CASRFGDTQYF. In nucleotides, the CDR3 is TGTGCCAGCAGGTTCGGGGATACGCAGTATTTT.

This clonotype has more than one count but fewer than ten. The chain recombines TRBV6-4 with TRBJ2-7, with D unresolved. The CDR3 covers 12 residues. V was clipped by 6 bases and J by 6 bases, with 12 bases between them. The germline gives CDR1 MRHNA, CDR2 SNTAGT. Here the CDR3 reads CASSHKHSEQYF. The DNA of the CDR3 is TGTGCCAGCAGCCACAAACACAGCGAGCAGTACTTC.

Worth noting for this clonotype: This could be a read error, since a much larger clone is one nucleotide away. The chain couples TRBV6-2 or TRBV6-3 to TRBJ1-2; unclear D gene. V dropped 2 bases and J dropped 0 bases, with 16 bases sitting between them. The CDR3 consists of 17 residues. Germline loops: CDR1 MNHEY, CDR2 SVGEGT. CDR3 nucleotides: TGTGCCAGCAGTTACGTCCAGAAACTCTCAGCTAACTATGGCTACACCTTC. This gives the protein CASSYVQKLSANYGYTF.

This clonotype was detected a few times. This chain connects TRBV28 to TRBJ1-6; D unclear. Germline V lookup: CDR1 MDHEN, CDR2 SYDVKM. Trimming took off 6 bases at V and 9 bases at J, with 15 bases between the two ends. The CDR3 runs 14 residues. CDR3 protein: CASSKGIVGSPLHF. Here the CDR3 DNA reads TGTGCCAGCAGCAAAGGGATTGTAGGTTCACCCCTCCACTTT. Combining the CDR3 with reference TRBV28 and TRBJ1-6 gives the whole variable domain DVKVTQSSRYLVKRTGEKVFLECVQDMDHENMFWYRQDPGLGLRLIYFSYDVKMKEKGDIPEGYSVSREKKERFSLILESASTNQTSMYLCASSKGIVGSPLHFGNGTRLTVT.

The gene calls are TRBV6-1 and TRBJ1-2; 10 bases align to TRBD1. CDR1 and CDR2 (germline): MNHNS, SASEGT. The CDR3 loop spans 16 amino acids. V lost 6 bases and J lost 0; bases outside the gene matches: 7. The chain's CDR3 is CASRGTGALSNYGYTF. The CDR3 nucleotides read TGTGCCAGCAGGGGGACAGGGGCCCTTTCTAACTATGGCTACACCTTC.

This clonotype was recorded at least ten times. This rearrangement joins TRBV15 to TRBJ1-4; no clear D. The CDR3 spans 15 residues. The V and J ends lost 1 base and 4 bases respectively, with 10 bases between them. Germline V gives CDR1 LNHNV, CDR2 YYDKDF (reference sequence). CDR3 region: CATSRVIRINEKLFF. The DNA of the CDR3 is TGTGCCACCAGCAGAGTGATAAGGATTAATGAAAAACTGTTTTTT.

The chain joins TRBV18 to TRBJ2-7; 11 positions agree with TRBD2. This CDR3 contains 16 residues. After removal of 2 bases from V and 3 bases from J, the junction contained 6 bases not matched to a gene. The germline gives CDR1 KGHSH, CDR2 LQKENI. The CDR3, as DNA: TGTGCCAGCTCACCAGCCGCTAGCGGGGGGAACTACGAGCAGTACTTC. Translating it yields CASSPAASGGNYEQYF.

The rearrangement links TRBV12-3 or TRBV12-4 to TRBJ1-2, with 10 bases fitting TRBD1. The CDR3 runs 15 residues. With V trimmed by 5 bases and J by 8 bases, 11 bases remained unmatched. The CDR3 loop is CASSVTTGTGAGYTF. The CDR3 DNA reads TGTGCCAGCAGTGTGACCACCGGGACAGGGGCGGGCTACACCTTC.

In this sample, this clonotype turned up many times. The V call is TRBV28, the J call TRBJ2-7; 14 bases are a match to TRBD2. This CDR3 has 17 residues. The V and J ends lost 1 base and 5 bases, in that order; junction bases with no gene match: 7. Germline V CDR1 and CDR2: MDHEN, SYDVKM. For the CDR3, the DNA is TGTGCCAGCAGTTTATTGGGACTAGCGGGAGAGGGAGACGAGCAGTACTTC. Translating it yields CASSLLGLAGEGDEQYF.

The table lists this clonotype with a few counts. The genes are TRBV30 and TRBJ1-5; perhaps TRBD1 as D (5 bases). Germline V gene sequence: CDR1 GTSNPN, CDR2 SVGIG (reference sequence). The CDR3 consists of 13 residues. V lost 5 bases to trimming and J lost 3 bases, with 11 bases between them. Here the CDR3 DNA reads TGTGCCTGGGGAAAAGGGGTCAATCAGCCCCAGCATTTT. This sequence encodes CAWGKGVNQPQHF.